This entry describes one T cell receptor beta chain. The entry originates in a study of identical twins' blood T cells. Three pairs of healthy female monozygous twins were the donors. The V gene lost 6 bases and the J gene lost 2 bases, with 14 bases spanning the gap. The CDR3 is 13 amino acids. Per the germline V gene, CDR1 is DFQATT and CDR2 is SNEGSKA (reference sequence). Authors' processing steps: Each library had roughly 2.2 to 4 million CDR3 reads and about 100,000 to nearly 550,000 clonotypes. TCRdb processed the 5' RACE reads anew with MiXCR; each CDR3 protein has one entry. The V and J calls and clone size come from TCRdb's table, not from the authors' own analysis. The table shows fewer than 450,000 distinct CDR3 sequences, with around 30% occurring only once.

What was sequenced was PBMCs. V is TRBV20-1 and J is TRBJ2-7; D might be TRBD1 (5 bases). The receptor was derived from a woman aged 18-49 years in good health. In DNA form, the CDR3 reads TGCAGTGCCGCGACGGACAATACCTACGAGCAGTACTTC. Translated, it gives CSAATDNTYEQYF.